The text below deals with one T cell receptor beta chain. This entry comes from a study of CD8 T cells in Susac syndrome. The RNA input was about 0.5 to 1 ug, and it was reverse transcribed with random hexamers. TCRdb ran MiXCR on the immunoSEQ multiplex PCR reads and lists one entry per CDR3 protein. The top ten hold 0.25% to 0.3% of the sample, which has fewer than 35,000 distinct CDR3 sequences, around 95% seen once. Germline V gene lookup returns CDR1 SNHLY and CDR2 FYNNEI. V was clipped by 3 bases and J by 7 bases, with 12 bases between them. The CDR3 spans 13 residues. Sequenced: CD8+ T cells from PBMCs. The rearrangement links TRBV2 to TRBJ1-2; D remains ambiguous. This TCR derives from a human donor in good health. Written as DNA, the CDR3 is TGTGCCAGCAGTGATGGTGGGAGCTTTGGCTACACCTTC. Its translation is CASSDGGSFGYTF. Variable domain in full (rest from reference TRBV2 and TRBJ1-2): EPEVTQTPSHQVTQMGQEVILRCVPISNHLYFYWYRQILGQKVEFLVSFYNNEISEKSEIFDDQFSVERPDGSNFTLKIRSTKLEDSAMYFCASSDGGSFGYTFGSGTRLTVV.